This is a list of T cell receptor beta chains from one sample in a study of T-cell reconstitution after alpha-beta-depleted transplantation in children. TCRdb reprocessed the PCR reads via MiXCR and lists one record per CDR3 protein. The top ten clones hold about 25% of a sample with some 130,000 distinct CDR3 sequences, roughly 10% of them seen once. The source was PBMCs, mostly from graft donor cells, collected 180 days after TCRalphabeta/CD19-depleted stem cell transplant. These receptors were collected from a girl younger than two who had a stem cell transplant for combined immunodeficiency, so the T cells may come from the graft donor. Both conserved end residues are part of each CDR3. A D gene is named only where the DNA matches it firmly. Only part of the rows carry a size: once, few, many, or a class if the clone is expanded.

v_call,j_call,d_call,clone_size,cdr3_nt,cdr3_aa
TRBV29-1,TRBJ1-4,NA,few,TGCAGCGCGGGGACGGTGAATGAAAAACTGTTTTTT,CSAGTVNEKLFF
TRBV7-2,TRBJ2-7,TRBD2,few,TGTGCCAGCAGTAACCTAGCGGGGGGGGCCTACGAGCAGTACTTC,CASSNLAGGAYEQYF
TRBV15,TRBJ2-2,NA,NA,TGTGCCACCAGCAGAGGACTCACCGGGGAGCTGTTTTTT,CATSRGLTGELFF
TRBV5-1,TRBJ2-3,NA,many,TGCGCCAGCAGCTTGGGGCCCGCCTCAGATACGCAGTATTTT,CASSLGPASDTQYF
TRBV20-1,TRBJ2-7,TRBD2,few,TGCAGTGCTAGAGCCCTAGCGGGAGGGTCGGGAGAGCAGTACTTC,CSARALAGGSGEQYF
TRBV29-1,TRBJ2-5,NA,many,TGCAGCGTTGAAGAGCCCCTGGGGGAGACCCAGTACTTC,CSVEEPLGETQYF
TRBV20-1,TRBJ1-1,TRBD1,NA,TGCAGTGCTAGAGGGGGACAGGGCGACACTGAAGCTTTCTTT,CSARGGQGDTEAFF
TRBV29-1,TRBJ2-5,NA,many,TGCAGCGTGCCACTAGGAGAGACCCAGTACTTC,CSVPLGETQYF
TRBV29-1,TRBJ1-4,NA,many,TGCAGCGTGAAGGGGATTTATAATGAAAAACTGTTTTTT,CSVKGIYNEKLFF
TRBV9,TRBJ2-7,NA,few,TGTGCCAGCAGCCCATCAGGGGAGGGAACCTACGAGCAGTACTTC,CASSPSGEGTYEQYF
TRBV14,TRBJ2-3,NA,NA,TGTGCCAGCAGCCGAATGCGGGGCACAGATACGCAGTATTTT,CASSRMRGTDTQYF
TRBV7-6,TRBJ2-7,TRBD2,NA,TGTGCCAGCAGCTTAGATCTGGGAGGGAGCTACGAGCAGTACTTC,CASSLDLGGSYEQYF
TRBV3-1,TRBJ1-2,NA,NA,TGTGCCAGCAGCCAAGGACGGGCAGTAAACAACTATGGCTACACCTTC,CASSQGRAVNNYGYTF
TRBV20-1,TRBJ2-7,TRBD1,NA,TGCAGTGCACTTCGACAGGGAGCCTACGAGCAGTACTTC,CSALRQGAYEQYF
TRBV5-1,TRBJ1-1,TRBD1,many,TGCGCCAGCAGCGAGGGACAGGGAGGCACTGAAGCTTTCTTT,CASSEGQGGTEAFF
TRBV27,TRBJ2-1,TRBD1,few,TGTGCCAGCAGTATGCCCTCCGGGACAGCTTACAATGAGCAGTTCTTC,CASSMPSGTAYNEQFF
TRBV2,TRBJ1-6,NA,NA,TGTTCCAGCAGGCTCTTGCCACCCCTCCACTTT,CSSRLLPPLHF
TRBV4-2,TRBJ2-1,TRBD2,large,TGTGCCAGCAACCCCTCGGAGGGGGCGTTAGCGGGAGAGGCCTACAATGAGCAGTTCTTC,CASNPSEGALAGEAYNEQFF
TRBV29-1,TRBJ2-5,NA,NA,TGCAGCGGTGTCCGGGCAGCCCGAGAGACCCAGTACTTC,CSGVRAARETQYF
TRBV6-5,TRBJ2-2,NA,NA,TGTGCCAGCAGTTACTCGAAAGGGAACACCGGGGAGCTGTTTTTT,CASSYSKGNTGELFF
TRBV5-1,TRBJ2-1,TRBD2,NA,TGCGCCAGCAGCTTGAAGCGGGAGGCCGCACTTTACAATGAGCAGTTCTTC,CASSLKREAALYNEQFF
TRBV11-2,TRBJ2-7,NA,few,TGTGCCAGCAGCTTTAGCAGGGTTTCCCTCGAGCAGTACTTC,CASSFSRVSLEQYF
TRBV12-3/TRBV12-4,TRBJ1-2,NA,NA,TGTGCCACCACAGCTAACTATGGCTACACCTTC,CATTANYGYTF
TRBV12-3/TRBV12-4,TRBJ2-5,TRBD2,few,TGTGCCAGCAGTTTTTGGCTAGCGGAGCCCTTGACCCAGTACTTC,CASSFWLAEPLTQYF